Listed here is a single T cell receptor (beta chain). Its antigen is not known. The data were obtained in a study of CD8 T cells in ankylosing spondylitis. Libraries for TCR beta were made by quantitative 5'-RACE with molecular barcodes. TCRdb called the 5' RACE reads again in MiXCR, with one record for every CDR3 protein. Of tens of thousands of distinct CDR3 sequences in the sample, 6.2% are singletons; the top ten hold under 6%. The CDR3 contains 15 residues. The V gene lost 0 bases and the J gene lost 3 bases, with 10 bases spanning the gap. The germline CDR1 and CDR2 sequences are MGHRA and YSYEKL. Study-wide points: The study identified a TCR beta motif of fewer than 10 highly homologous variants that appeared characteristic of ankylosing spondylitis blood.

The sample taken for sequencing was synovial fluid, either unsorted or a sorted T cell fraction (not recorded which). This sequence was found in a male donor with ankylosing spondylitis. V usage is TRBV4-1 and J usage is TRBJ2-3; D gene ambiguous. CDR3 coding DNA: TGCGCCAGCAGCCAAGATGGGGTGAGGACAGATACGCAGTATTTT. Protein: CASSQDGVRTDTQYF.